These 3 T cell receptor beta chains share one sample of origin, sequenced in a study of Tregs in tolerant kidney transplant recipients. Profiled with immunoSEQ multiplex PCR; TCRdb holds only in-frame clones, not every one. Of around 230,000 clones in the sample, around 81% were seen once. Material for sequencing was CD4+ T cells from blood. Receptors were obtained from a human donor in good health.

V gene TRBV9 combines with J gene TRBJ1-1; 8 nucleotides line up with TRBD1. There are 14 residues in the CDR3. Germline V lookup: CDR1 SGDLS, CDR2 YYNGEE. With V trimmed by 0 bases and J by 7 bases, 5 bases remained unmatched. The DNA for the CDR3 is TGTGCCAGCAGCGTAGGACAGGGGACGGTTGAAGCTTTCTTT. It is translated as CASSVGQGTVEAFF.

This chain joins TRBV19 and TRBJ1-4, with D possibly being TRBD1 (5 bases). V gave up 5 bases and J gave up 4 bases, with 17 bases separating them. In germline, CDR1 is LNHDA, CDR2 SQIVND (reference sequence). This CDR3 is built from 16 residues. CDR3 DNA: TGTGCCAGTAGTCAGCAGGGCACCTATGGTAATGAAAAACTGTTTTTT. It specifies CASSQQGTYGNEKLFF.

The V gene is TRBV6-6, the J gene TRBJ1-4; D is perhaps TRBD1 (5 bases). The V gene lost 8 bases and the J gene lost 4 bases, with 14 bases spanning the gap. Germline-derived CDR1 and CDR2 are MNHNY and SVGAGI (reference sequence). This CDR3 spans 14 amino acids. The CDR3: CASGRQTVNEKLFF. The CDR3 nucleotides are TGTGCCAGCGGCCGACAGACAGTTAATGAAAAACTGTTTTTT.